This T cell receptor beta chain was sequenced during a study of blood T cell repertoires in COVID-19. The CDR3 length is 14 residues. The germline V gene has CDR1 SGHTA and CDR2 FQGTGA. V lost 3 bases and J lost 0, with 8 bases in between. TCRdb's copy holds only in-frame clones and misses some; the assay was immunoSEQ multiplex PCR. The top ten hold approximately 4% of the sample, which has around 310,000 clones, 85% to 90% seen once. This receptor was obtained from a woman between 50 and 59 years old with active or convalescent COVID-19. Material for sequencing was peripheral blood. The chain carries TRBV7-3 and TRBJ1-1; TRBD1 is a possible D gene (6 bases). DNA of the CDR3: TGTGCCAGCAGCTTTGGACAGATGAACACTGAAGCTTTCTTT. Translating it yields CASSFGQMNTEAFF.